This T cell receptor beta chain comes out of a study of blood T cell repertoires in COVID-19. Study details: Nucleic acid was either cDNA or gDNA, and it came from T cells, B-cell-depleted T cells, or PBMCs.

Authors' methods: Reference gene primer amplification gave nucleated cell count estimates. Sequenced by immunoSEQ multiplex PCR; TCRdb stores in-frame clones only, minus some. Clonal size and the V and J genes are those of that table, whereas D and trimming came from the DNA. Found here are around 200,000 clones, about 85% of them singletons; the top ten hold approximately 12%. The CDR3 consists of 16 residues. V lost 3 bases, J lost 3 bases, and 8 bases stayed unmatched. Per the germline V gene, CDR1 is SGDLS and CDR2 is YYNGEE. The chain combines TRBV9 with TRBJ1-2, with TRBD1 matching over 10 bases. Sequenced: peripheral blood. The receptor was derived from a woman between 18 and 30 years old who had recovered from COVID-19. The CDR3 here is CASSGTGQGMDYGYTF. CDR3 DNA sequence: TGTGCCAGCAGCGGCACGGGACAGGGGATGGACTATGGCTACACCTTC.